These 32 T cell receptor beta chains were all obtained from the same sample, sequenced in a study of spatial heterogeneity in lung cancer. Noted time point: sample taken at primary tumor resection. Sequencing was performed on whole RNA extracted from tumor and nontumor lung tissue, or from frozen PBMC, and the material was left unsorted. TCRdb ran MiXCR on the 5' RACE reads and lists one entry per CDR3 protein. This sample carries some 28,000 distinct CDR3 sequences, 7.5% to 9.5% of them seen once, and the ten largest clones take under 40%. Here the sequenced sample was PBMCs, taken at surgery. The receptors shown here come from a female donor with early-stage non-small cell lung cancer.

This clonotype has a count of ten or more. This chain uses TRBV6-2 or TRBV6-3 with TRBJ2-1, with TRBD2 as a possible D gene (5 bases). Germline V CDR1 and CDR2: MNHEY, SVGEGT. The CDR3 runs to 13 residues. V lost 10 bases and J 2 bases, leaving 12 bases between the germline ends. CDR3: CATLDWTYNEQFF. The CDR3, as DNA: TGTGCCACCCTGGACTGGACCTACAATGAGCAGTTCTTC.

This chain joins TRBV7-8 and TRBJ2-7; TRBD2 agrees at 7 bases. Germline CDR1 is SGHVS and CDR2 is FQNEAQ. V was pared by 4 bases and J by 2 bases, with 5 bases of the junction left unmatched. This CDR3 comprises 14 residues. This chain's CDR3 is CASSSLGTTYEQYV. CDR3 nucleotides: TGTGCCAGCAGCTCCCTCGGGACTACCTACGAGCAGTACGTC.

This clonotype was picked up many times. CDR3 in amino acids: CASSVGASLSYEQYF. CDR3 coding DNA: TGTGCCAGCAGCGTAGGGGCTAGCCTCTCCTACGAGCAGTACTTC. This chain connects TRBV9 to TRBJ2-7, with D possibly being TRBD2 (5 bases). The CDR3 is made up of 15 amino acids. Trimming took 0 bases from V and 0 from J, leaving 10 bases between them. Germline V gene sequence: CDR1 SGDLS, CDR2 YYNGEE.

In its sample, this clonotype was seen many times. The gene calls are TRBV29-1 and TRBJ2-5, with 8 bases aligning to TRBD2. J was trimmed by 2 bases and V by 7 bases; bases with no gene match: 18. CDR3 length: 17 amino acids. Germline assignment: CDR1 SQVTM and CDR2 ANQGSEA. CDR3 protein: CSAAGDVRSSGQETQYF. CDR3 nucleotide sequence: TGCAGCGCCGCGGGCGACGTCCGGTCTAGCGGGCAAGAGACCCAGTACTTC.

This clonotype was detected many times. The chain is built from TRBV16 and TRBJ1-5; 8 bases are shared with TRBD1. Germline-derived CDR1 and CDR2 are KGHSY and FQNENV. V was pared by 2 bases and J by 6 bases, with 3 bases of the junction left unmatched. The CDR3 spans 14 residues. The CDR3: CASSQQGAGQPQHF. Here the CDR3 DNA reads TGTGCCAGCAGCCAACAGGGGGCGGGTCAGCCCCAGCATTTT. The full variable domain, its missing parts supplied by reference TRBV16 and TRBJ1-5, is GEEVAQTPKHLVRGEGQKAKLYCAPIKGHSYVFWYQQVLKNEFKFLISFQNENVFDETGMPKERFSAKCLPNSPCSLEIQATKLEDSAVYFCASSQQGAGQPQHFGDGTRLSIL.

This clonotype showed up many times. The rearrangement uses TRBV18 and TRBJ1-5; D unresolved. The CDR3 is 13 amino acids. V gave up 3 bases and J gave up 5 bases, with 8 bases separating them. Germline loops: CDR1 KGHSH, CDR2 LQKENI. CDR3 in DNA: TGTGCCAGCTCACCGGACCGAGATCAGCCCCAGCATTTT. It encodes CASSPDRDQPQHF.

The table lists this clonotype with a few counts. The chain joins TRBV4-2 to TRBJ1-6, with unresolved D. The CDR3 extends over 13 amino acids. Germline V gene sequence: CDR1 LGHNA, CDR2 YNFKEQ. The V end lost 0 bases, the J end lost 8 bases, and 5 bases lay between the germline ends. The CDR3 sequence: CASSQDWHSPLHF. CDR3 bases: TGTGCCAGCAGCCAAGACTGGCATTCACCCCTCCACTTT.

This clonotype was seen at least ten times. J is TRBJ2-1 and V is TRBV24-1; 8 nucleotides line up with TRBD1. V shed 1 base, J shed 8 bases, and the junction held 3 bases outside the gene matches. This CDR3 region has 14 residues. From germline, CDR1 is KGHDR and CDR2 SFDVKD. DNA for the CDR3: TGTGCCACCAGTGATTTCGACAGGGGCCATGAGCAGTTCTTC. Translating gives CATSDFDRGHEQFF.

This clonotype was recorded at least ten times. The CDR3 DNA reads TGTGCCACCAGTGATTTCCGGGACAGAACAGCAGATACGCAGTATTTT. It specifies CATSDFRDRTADTQYF. The V call is TRBV24-1, the J call TRBJ2-3; 7 positions match TRBD1. The CDR3 covers 16 residues. CDR1 KGHDR and CDR2 SFDVKD come from the germline V gene. Losses at the gene ends were 1 base for V and 4 bases for J; bases not matched to a gene: 7.

This clonotype was counted only a few times. The V gene is TRBV7-2, the J gene TRBJ1-3; no clear D gene. Germline CDR1 and CDR2: SGHTA and FQGNSA. V lost 6 bases, J lost 0 bases, and 12 bases lay in between. The CDR3 has 15 residues. The CDR3 reads CASRDGSLSGNTIYF. In DNA form, the CDR3 reads TGTGCCAGCAGAGACGGGTCACTCTCTGGAAACACCATATATTTT.

The gene calls are TRBV20-1 and TRBJ2-3; D not certain. The germline V gene encodes CDR1 DFQATT and CDR2 SNEGSKA (reference sequence). The CDR3 loop spans 13 amino acids. V gave up 6 bases and J gave up 6 bases, with 16 bases separating them. The CDR3 sequence is CSASAAVADTQYF. The CDR3 DNA sequence: TGCAGTGCCTCGGCGGCGGTGGCGGATACGCAGTATTTT.

This clonotype came up many times. This chain joins TRBV5-1 and TRBJ2-1; no firm D call. In germline, CDR1 is SGHRS, CDR2 YFSETQ. The CDR3 is 13 amino acids. Trimming took off 4 bases at V and 12 bases at J, with 17 bases between the two ends. CDR3 amino acids: CASSPNSVYGQFF. CDR3 nucleotides: TGCGCCAGCAGCCCGAATTCGGTTTATGGGCAGTTCTTC.

This clonotype was recorded many times. The chain uses TRBV19 and TRBJ2-1; weak D call: TRBD2 (6 bases). The CDR3 is 14 amino acids. Germline assignment: CDR1 LNHDA and CDR2 SQIVND (reference sequence). V lost 3 bases and J lost 7, with 13 bases in between. CDR3 sequence (DNA): TGTGCCAGTAGTATCCGGGACTGGGAGAATGAGCAGTTCTTC. Amino acids: CASSIRDWENEQFF.

This clonotype was seen ten or more times. The rearrangement joins TRBV5-6 to TRBJ2-7, with D maybe TRBD1 (6 bases). V lost 1 base to trimming and J lost 2 bases, with 7 bases between them. CDR3 size: 13 residues. CDR1 and CDR2 (germline): SGHDT, YYEEEE. CDR3 sequence reads: CASSLRQAYEQYV. In DNA, the CDR3 is TGTGCCAGCAGCTTGAGACAGGCCTACGAGCAGTACGTC.

This clonotype was picked up many times. This chain uses TRBV11-2 with TRBJ2-2; D gene uncertain. This CDR3 spans 14 amino acids. The V gene lost 3 bases and the J gene lost 4 bases, with 9 bases spanning the gap. CDR1 is SGHAT, CDR2 FQNNGV, per germline. The CDR3 nucleotides read TGTGCCAGCAGCTTTGGCAGATCCACCGGGGAGCTGTTTTTT. It yields the protein CASSFGRSTGELFF.

This clonotype was seen a handful of times. With a much larger clone just one base away, this may be a read error. The V and J genes are TRBV5-4 and TRBJ1-4; D is possibly TRBD1 (5 bases). The length of the CDR3 is 15 residues. The germline V and J ends were trimmed by 3 bases and 3 bases, with 12 bases remaining between them. The V gene's germline CDR1 is SGHNT and CDR2 YYREEE (reference sequence). CDR3 residues: CASSSPRTSNEKLFF. CDR3 nucleotide sequence: TGTGCCAGCAGCTCCCCTCGGACATCTAATGAAAAACTGTTTTTT.

There are a few counts of this clonotype. This chain connects TRBV20-1 to TRBJ2-5; D ambiguous. V lost 6 bases, J lost 5 bases, and 7 bases lay in between. Germline V gives CDR1 DFQATT, CDR2 SNEGSKA (reference sequence). CDR3 length: 10 amino acids. The CDR3 region is CSATWETQYF. The CDR3 DNA is TGCAGTGCCACTTGGGAGACCCAGTACTTC.

In its sample, this clonotype was seen many times. The chain couples TRBV2 to TRBJ1-6, with 7 bases identical to TRBD1. The germline V gene has CDR1 SNHLY and CDR2 FYNNEI. This CDR3 region has 14 residues. V dropped 6 bases and J dropped 4; count of bases not matched to a gene: 3. The CDR3 loop reads CASSQQGYNSPLHF. The CDR3 DNA follows: TGTGCCAGCAGCCAACAGGGGTATAATTCACCCCTCCACTTT.

The chain joins TRBV6-2 or TRBV6-3 to TRBJ2-1; 8 bases map to TRBD2. Germline V lookup: CDR1 MNHEY, CDR2 SVGEGT. The CDR3 spans 16 residues. V was clipped by 6 bases and J by 3 bases; unmatched bases: 10. DNA of the CDR3: TGTGCCAGCAGCGTGGGGATAGCGGGATACTACAATGAGCAGTTCTTC. Its protein is CASSVGIAGYYNEQFF.

This clonotype occurred many times. As DNA, the CDR3 is TGTGCCAGCAGCAAAGGGGCTAGCGGTACCTACGAGCAGTACTTC. Protein product: CASSKGASGTYEQYF. V usage is TRBV21-1 and J usage is TRBJ2-7; no DNA check was done on the table's D call, TRBD2. TRBV21-1 is flagged as a pseudogene. This CDR3 has 15 amino acids.

This clonotype appeared many times. This chain links TRBV7-3 with TRBJ2-6, with D uncertain. Germline V gene sequence: CDR1 SGHTA, CDR2 FQGTGA. The CDR3 covers 17 residues. V was pared by 0 bases and J by 4 bases, with 13 bases between. The CDR3 protein is CASSLTAKVSGANVLTF. CDR3 DNA sequence: TGTGCCAGCAGCTTAACGGCTAAGGTTTCAGGGGCCAACGTCCTGACTTTC.

This clonotype appeared many times. The chain has TRBV24-1 and TRBJ1-5; D is ambiguous. V was clipped by 2 bases and J by 5 bases, with 6 bases between them. Germline loops: CDR1 KGHDR, CDR2 SFDVKD. The CDR3 is 13 amino acids. The CDR3 sequence: CATSDSTYQPQHF. CDR3 DNA sequence: TGTGCCACCAGTGATTCAACTTATCAGCCCCAGCATTTT.

The table lists this clonotype with many counts. The chain uses TRBV28 and TRBJ2-7; 8 nucleotides line up with TRBD2. After removal of 4 bases from V and 8 bases from J, the junction contained 10 bases not matched to a gene. This CDR3 is 14 amino acids long. Germline V gives CDR1 MDHEN, CDR2 SYDVKM. The CDR3 DNA reads TGTGCCAGCAGTTCCCCAGGACTAGCCAGAAAGCAGTACTTC. Its protein is CASSSPGLARKQYF.

This clonotype is judged medium-sized. This sequence joins TRBV28 and TRBJ2-7, with 8 bases aligning to TRBD1. J was trimmed by 4 bases and V by 8 bases; bases with no gene match: 10. In germline, CDR1 is MDHEN, CDR2 SYDVKM. This CDR3 region has 14 residues. CDR3 loop: CASGGQGARYEQYF. In nucleotides, the CDR3 is TGTGCCAGCGGAGGGCAGGGGGCGAGGTACGAGCAGTACTTC.

This clonotype was observed many times. The CDR3 DNA is TGTGCCAGCAGTCCAGGGGACACTGAAGCTTTCTTT. It specifies CASSPGDTEAFF. The rearrangement links TRBV16 to TRBJ1-1; D is perhaps TRBD1 (6 bases). V was shortened by 6 bases and J by 3 bases, with 8 bases between the two germline ends. The CDR3 has 12 residues. Germline values: CDR1 KGHSY, CDR2 FQNENV. Full variable domain (rest looked up from reference TRBV16 and TRBJ1-1): GEEVAQTPKHLVRGEGQKAKLYCAPIKGHSYVFWYQQVLKNEFKFLISFQNENVFDETGMPKERFSAKCLPNSPCSLEIQATKLEDSAVYFCASSPGDTEAFFGQGTRLTVV.

This clonotype has a count of ten or more. CDR3 nucleotides: TGTGCCAGCAGCGTAGCTGGACAGGCTGGCACTGAAGCTTTCTTT. Protein: CASSVAGQAGTEAFF. This sequence joins TRBV9 and TRBJ1-1; 7 bases map to TRBD1. Germline V lookup: CDR1 SGDLS, CDR2 YYNGEE. J was trimmed by 4 bases and V by 0 bases; bases with no gene match: 6. This CDR3 spans 15 amino acids.

This clonotype has only a few counts. The J gene is TRBJ2-7, the V gene TRBV20-1; tentatively, D is TRBD2 (5 bases). Germline lookup yields CDR1 DFQATT and CDR2 SNEGSKA (reference sequence). CDR3 length equals 13 residues. V lost 3 bases, J lost 7 bases, and 16 bases lay in between. This chain's CDR3 is CSASGLALGEQYF. For the CDR3, the DNA is TGCAGTGCTAGCGGCCTAGCACTGGGAGAGCAGTACTTC.

This clonotype was seen at least ten times. The rearrangement links TRBV28 to TRBJ2-3, with 7 bases fitting TRBD2. V lost 7 bases, J lost 7 bases, and 11 bases stayed unmatched. CDR3 length equals 14 residues. CDR1 and CDR2 from the germline V gene are MDHEN and SYDVKM. The CDR3 loop reads CASKTGTNIHTQYF. The CDR3 DNA is TGTGCCAGCAAGACCGGGACTAACATACATACGCAGTATTTT.

Details on this clonotype: A read error may explain this, as a much larger clone is one base away. The V and J genes are TRBV5-5 and TRBJ2-6; TRBD1 might be the D (5 bases). The germline gives CDR1 SGHKS, CDR2 YYEKEE (reference sequence). The CDR3 extends over 15 amino acids. This CDR3 is CASSLRGTGANVLAF. CDR3 DNA sequence: TGTGCCAGCAGCTTGAGAGGTACTGGGGCCAACGTCCTGGCTTTC. Looking up the rest from reference TRBV5-5 and TRBJ2-6 gives the full variable domain: DAGVTQSPTHLIKTRGQQVTLRCSPISGHKSVSWYQQVLGQGPQFIFQYYEKEERGRGNFPDRFSARQFPNYSSELNVNALLLGDSALYLCASSLRGTGANVLAFGAGSRLTVL.

In this sample, this clonotype turned up many times. V is TRBV18 and J is TRBJ2-3; TRBD2 matches 9 bases. The germline V gene has CDR1 KGHSH and CDR2 LQKENI. The CDR3 loop spans 17 amino acids. The trim removed 1 base at V and 2 bases at J, leaving 7 bases unmatched. The CDR3 is CASSPLSAGGTTDTQYF. The CDR3 DNA reads as TGTGCCAGCTCACCACTTTCGGCGGGAGGGACCACAGATACGCAGTATTTT.

This clonotype was counted many times. V is TRBV11-2 and J is TRBJ2-3, with TRBD2 identical over 9 bases. This CDR3 has 16 residues. Per germline, CDR1 SGHAT and CDR2 FQNNGV. After removal of 1 base from V and 5 bases from J, the junction contained 7 bases not matched to a gene. In nucleotides, the CDR3 is TGTGCCAGCAGCTTAGTAGCGGGAGTGATGGGAGATACGCAGTATTTT. It is translated as CASSLVAGVMGDTQYF.

This clonotype was found many times. The rearrangement joins TRBV3-1 to TRBJ2-7; D gene unclear. Germline values: CDR1 LGHDT, CDR2 YNNKEL (reference sequence). The CDR3 contains 11 residues. The V end was cut by 1 base, the J end by 7 bases, with 5 bases between. The CDR3, as DNA: TGTGCCAGCAGCCAAGCGGCTGAGCAGTACTTC. Its protein product is CASSQAAEQYF.